This T cell receptor (beta chain) comes out of a study of siplizumab effects on memory and regulatory T cells. For this clone: What it recognizes is unknown.

Regarding the study as a whole: Tracing alloreactive clones into unstimulated subsets worked for only a minor fraction of them. Siplizumab significantly brought down the alloreactive sequences that trace back to unstimulated CD4+ memory cells.

Per-sample assaying covered 95,000 to 100,000 TCR templates. Clones were read by immunoSEQ multiplex PCR, and TCRdb kept only the in-frame ones, dropping some. The data show about 94,000 clones, about 94% seen once. V was clipped by 4 bases and J by 2 bases; unmatched bases: 3. Germline CDR1 is SGHNT and CDR2 is YYREEE (reference sequence). The CDR3 is made up of 16 amino acids. The chain joins TRBV5-4 to TRBJ2-7; 16 positions match TRBD2. Material: non-Treg CD4+ T cells sorted from blood. The TCR sequence derives from a human donor in good health. Written as DNA, the CDR3 is TGTGCCAGCAGCAGGGGACTAGCGGGGGGGACCTACGAGCAGTACTTC. It translates to CASSRGLAGGTYEQYF.